This T cell receptor beta chain stems from a study of control samples from healthy donors and cancer patients. The protocol was immunoSEQ multiplex PCR, while the TCRdb copy is restricted to in-frame clones and leaves out a portion. The sample includes some 95,000 clones, 75% to 85% of them seen just once. In this sample, this clone turned up once. Germline-derived CDR1 and CDR2 are KGHSH and LQKENI. Trimming stripped 2 bases from V and 6 bases from J, with 19 bases between. The CDR3 loop spans 16 amino acids. J is TRBJ1-2 and V is TRBV18; D possibly corresponds to TRBD1 (6 bases). The sample was blood. The clonotype was recovered from a woman under 40 in good health. CDR3 protein: CASSPIAPAGADGYTF. In DNA form, the CDR3 reads TGTGCCAGCTCACCAATAGCCCCGGCAGGGGCTGATGGCTACACCTTC.